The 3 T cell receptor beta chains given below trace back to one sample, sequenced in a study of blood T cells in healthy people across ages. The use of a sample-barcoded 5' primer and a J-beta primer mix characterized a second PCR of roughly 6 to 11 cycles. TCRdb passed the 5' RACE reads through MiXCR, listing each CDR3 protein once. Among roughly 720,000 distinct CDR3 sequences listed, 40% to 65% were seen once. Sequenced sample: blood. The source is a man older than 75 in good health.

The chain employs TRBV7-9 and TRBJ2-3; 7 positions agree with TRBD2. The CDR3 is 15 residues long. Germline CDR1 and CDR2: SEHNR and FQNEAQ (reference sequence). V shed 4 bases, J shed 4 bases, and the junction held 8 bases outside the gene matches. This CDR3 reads CASSSPGGISDTQYF. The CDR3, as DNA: TGTGCCAGCAGCTCGCCCGGGGGGATTTCAGATACGCAGTATTTT.

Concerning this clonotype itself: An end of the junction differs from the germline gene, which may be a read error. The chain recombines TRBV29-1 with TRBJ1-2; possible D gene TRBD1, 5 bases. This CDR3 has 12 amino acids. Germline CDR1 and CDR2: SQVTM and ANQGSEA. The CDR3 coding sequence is TGCAGCATTGAAGGGTCAGGGAATGGCTACACCTTC. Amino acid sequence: CSIEGSGNGYTF.

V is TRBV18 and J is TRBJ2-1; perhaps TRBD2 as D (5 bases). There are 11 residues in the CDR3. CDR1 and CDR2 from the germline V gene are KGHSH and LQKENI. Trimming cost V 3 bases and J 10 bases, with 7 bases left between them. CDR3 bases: TGTGCCAGCTCACCTTCGGGGGAGCAGTTCTTC. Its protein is CASSPSGEQFF. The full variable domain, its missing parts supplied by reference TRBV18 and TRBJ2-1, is NAGVMQNPRHLVRRRGQEARLRCSPMKGHSHVYWYRQLPEEGLKFMVYLQKENIIDESGMPKERFSAEFPKEGPSILRIQQVVRGDSAAYFCASSPSGEQFFGPGTRLTVL.